The present entry profiles one T cell receptor (beta chain) with its context. What it binds is not known. This sample was taken from a study of cytomegalovirus exposure and HLA in healthy donors. Study details: Of the donors genotyped, 398 in all, 80% to 85% fell in the Caucasian-associated ancestry cluster.

Study-wide results and caveats: Certain indistinguishable V segments, among them TRBV6-2 and TRBV6-3, were excluded.

CDR1 and CDR2 (germline): LGHNA, YSLEER. This CDR3 has 14 residues. Trimming removed 3 bases at V and 5 bases at J, with 11 bases between. Primers for the PCR totalled 60 Vbeta and 13 Jbeta. Per the authors' pipeline: A later analysis counted tens of millions of unique TCR beta chains, around 10 million shared. Sequencing was performed with immunoSEQ multiplex PCR; in TCRdb, only in-frame clones are kept and a portion is missing. That table gives V, J and clone size, and the DNA gave D and trimming. The table includes approximately 150,000 clones, over 65% detected once. Everyone who donated was a healthy bone marrow donor.

The clonotype comes from a woman aged 25 to 39 in good health and CMV-seropositive. The rearrangement uses TRBV4-3 and TRBJ2-1, with a weak D call TRBD2 (6 bases). Sequenced input: PBMCs. DNA for the CDR3: TGCGCCAGCAGCCAGCGACTAGAGGACAATGAGCAGTTCTTC. It translates to CASSQRLEDNEQFF.